This is a list of T cell receptor beta chains from one sample in a study of blood T cell repertoires in COVID-19. Assay used: immunoSEQ multiplex PCR; TCRdb lists only in-frame clones, some missing. This table has about 97,000 clones, roughly 80% appearing once. The material sequenced was peripheral blood. These receptors all stem from a man in his 60s with acute or convalescent COVID-19. CDR3s include the opening cysteine and the closing phenylalanine or tryptophan. D genes are given only for firm matches. Clone size is shown for a subset of rows, as once, few, many or a class of expanded clone.

v_call	clone_size	j_call	cdr3_length	d_call	cdr3_nt	cdr3_aa
TRBV5-4	-	TRBJ2-1	15	TRBD2	TGTGCCAGCAGCCCACTAGCGGGAGTGGGGAATGAGCAGTTCTTC	CASSPLAGVGNEQFF
TRBV11-2	-	TRBJ2-5	16	TRBD1	TGTGCCAGCAGCTTAGCCGGCAGGGGGCTCCAAGAGACCCAGTACTTC	CASSLAGRGLQETQYF
TRBV4-2	-	TRBJ1-4	19	TRBD1	TGTGCCAGCAGCCAACGCCGTGGACAGGGCCCTTCAACTAATGAAAAACTGTTTTTT	CASSQRRGQGPSTNEKLFF
TRBV18	-	TRBJ2-5	15	TRBD2	TGTGCCAGCTCACCCGTACCAGCGGGGGAAGAGACCCAGTACTTC	CASSPVPAGEETQYF
TRBV12-3/TRBV12-4	-	TRBJ1-6	12	-	TGTGCCAGCAGCTTAGGGCTCATGCCCCTCCACTTT	CASSLGLMPLHF
TRBV9	-	TRBJ2-1	15	TRBD1	TGTGCCAGCAGCGTAGCAAGGACAGGCTACAATGAGCAGTTCTTC	CASSVARTGYNEQFF
TRBV7-2	-	TRBJ2-1	14	TRBD1	TGTGCCAGCGTCCGGGACAGGGCCTACAATGAGCAGTTCTTC	CASVRDRAYNEQFF
TRBV18	-	TRBJ1-1	13	-	TGTGCCAGCACCGGGACAATGAACACTGAAGCTTTCTTT	CASTGTMNTEAFF
TRBV27	-	TRBJ1-1	15	TRBD1	TGTGCCAGCAGTTTTACAGGGGGTTTGCACACTGAAGCTTTCTTT	CASSFTGGLHTEAFF
TRBV11-2	once	TRBJ1-5	14	TRBD1	TGTGCCAGCAGCGGACAGGGGAGCAATCAGCCCCAGCATTTT	CASSGQGSNQPQHF